Listed below are T cell receptor beta chains from one sample, sequenced in a study of radiotherapy plus CTLA-4 blockade in lung cancer. Measured with immunoSEQ multiplex PCR; TCRdb has only the in-frame clones, and not every one. The table includes roughly 53,000 clones, approximately 85% detected once. The specimen was peripheral blood, collected from a patient treated with radiotherapy plus ipilimumab. Receptor source: a human donor with non-small cell lung cancer whose response to radiotherapy plus ipilimumab could not be evaluated. CDR3s include the opening cysteine and the closing phenylalanine or tryptophan. The order of the fields is D gene, J gene, clone size, V gene, CDR3 protein, CDR3 DNA. A D gene is named only where the DNA matches it firmly. The listing skips clone size in some rows; elsewhere it reads once, few, many or a size class.

D gene: TRBD1; J gene: TRBJ1-1; clone size: .; V gene: TRBV11-1; CDR3 protein: CASGDRAENTEAFF; CDR3 DNA: TGTGCCAGCGGGGACAGGGCAGAGAACACTGAAGCTTTCTTT
D gene: TRBD1; J gene: TRBJ2-7; clone size: few; V gene: TRBV10-3; CDR3 protein: CAISATGGAYEQYF; CDR3 DNA: TGTGCCATCAGTGCAACAGGGGGTGCCTACGAGCAGTACTTC
D gene: .; J gene: TRBJ1-1; clone size: .; V gene: TRBV6-9; CDR3 protein: CASSLVRAGYTEAFF; CDR3 DNA: TGTGCCAGCAGTTTGGTTCGAGCAGGGTACACTGAAGCTTTCTTT
D gene: .; J gene: TRBJ2-3; clone size: .; V gene: TRBV7-2; CDR3 protein: CASSLEMPDTQYF; CDR3 DNA: TGTGCCAGCAGCTTGGAGATGCCAGATACGCAGTATTTT
D gene: TRBD1; J gene: TRBJ2-1; clone size: .; V gene: TRBV7-9; CDR3 protein: CASSAGTGESYNEQFF; CDR3 DNA: TGTGCCAGCAGCGCGGGGACAGGGGAGTCCTACAATGAGCAGTTCTTC
D gene: TRBD2; J gene: TRBJ2-5; clone size: .; V gene: TRBV30; CDR3 protein: CAWTHGGLALETQYF; CDR3 DNA: TGTGCCTGGACTCACGGGGGACTAGCGCTCGAGACCCAGTACTTC
D gene: TRBD1; J gene: TRBJ1-3; clone size: .; V gene: TRBV18; CDR3 protein: CASSPQGPDRGLGNTIYF; CDR3 DNA: TGTGCCAGCTCACCACAGGGACCAGACAGGGGCCTTGGAAACACCATATATTTT
D gene: .; J gene: TRBJ1-5; clone size: .; V gene: TRBV15; CDR3 protein: CATSRDLSGRDSNQPQHF; CDR3 DNA: TGTGCCACCAGCAGAGATCTCTCAGGGCGGGATAGCAATCAGCCCCAGCATTTT
D gene: .; J gene: TRBJ2-7; clone size: .; V gene: TRBV28; CDR3 protein: CASSSDRLYLYEQYF; CDR3 DNA: TGTGCCAGCAGTTCTGACAGGCTCTACCTGTACGAGCAGTACTTC
D gene: .; J gene: TRBJ1-4; clone size: .; V gene: TRBV21-1; CDR3 protein: CASSERGTARTPATNEKLFF; CDR3 DNA: TGTGCCAGCAGCGAAAGGGGGACAGCTAGAACACCTGCAACTAATGAAAAACTGTTTTTT